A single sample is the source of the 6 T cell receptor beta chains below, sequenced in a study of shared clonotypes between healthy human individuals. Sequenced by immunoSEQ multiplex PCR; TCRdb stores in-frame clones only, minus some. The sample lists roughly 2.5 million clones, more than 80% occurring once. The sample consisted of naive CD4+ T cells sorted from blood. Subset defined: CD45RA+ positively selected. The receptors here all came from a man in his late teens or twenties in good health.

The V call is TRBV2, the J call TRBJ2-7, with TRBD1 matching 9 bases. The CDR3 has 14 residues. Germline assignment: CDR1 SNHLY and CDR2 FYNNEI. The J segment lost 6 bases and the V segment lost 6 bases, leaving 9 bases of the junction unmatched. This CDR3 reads CASRPGTGPVEQYF. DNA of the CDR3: TGTGCCAGCAGGCCCGGGACAGGGCCGGTCGAGCAGTACTTC.

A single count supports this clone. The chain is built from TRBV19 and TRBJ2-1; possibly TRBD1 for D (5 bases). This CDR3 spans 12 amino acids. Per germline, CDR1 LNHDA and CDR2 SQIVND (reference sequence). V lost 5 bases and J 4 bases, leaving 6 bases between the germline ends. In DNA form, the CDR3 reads TGTGCCAGTAGTGCAGGGTACAATGAGCAGTTCTTC. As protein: CASSAGYNEQFF.

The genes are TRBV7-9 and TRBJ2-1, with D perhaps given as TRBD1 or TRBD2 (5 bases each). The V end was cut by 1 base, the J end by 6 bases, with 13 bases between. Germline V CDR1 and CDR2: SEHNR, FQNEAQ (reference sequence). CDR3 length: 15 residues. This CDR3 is CASSLVGEGINEQFF. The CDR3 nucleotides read TGTGCCAGCAGCTTAGTGGGAGAGGGGATCAATGAGCAGTTCTTC.

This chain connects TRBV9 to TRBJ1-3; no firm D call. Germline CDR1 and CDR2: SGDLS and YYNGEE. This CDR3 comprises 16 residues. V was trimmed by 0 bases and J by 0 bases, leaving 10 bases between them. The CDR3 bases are TGTGCCAGCAGCGTAGATGTAGGGTACTCTGGAAACACCATATATTTT. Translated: CASSVDVGYSGNTIYF.

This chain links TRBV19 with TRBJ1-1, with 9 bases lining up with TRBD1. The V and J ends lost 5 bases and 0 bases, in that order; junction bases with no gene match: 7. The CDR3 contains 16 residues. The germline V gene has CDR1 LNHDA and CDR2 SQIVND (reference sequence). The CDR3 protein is CASSLRTGDMNTEAFF. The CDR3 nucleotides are TGTGCCAGTAGTTTGAGGACAGGGGATATGAACACTGAAGCTTTCTTT.

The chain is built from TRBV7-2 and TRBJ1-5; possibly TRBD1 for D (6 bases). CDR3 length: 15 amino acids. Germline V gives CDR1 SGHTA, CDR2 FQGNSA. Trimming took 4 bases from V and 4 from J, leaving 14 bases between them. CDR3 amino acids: CASSYRDTINQPQHF. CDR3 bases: TGTGCCAGCAGCTACCGGGACACCATAAATCAGCCCCAGCATTTT.